This TCR beta chain was observed in a study of blood T cell repertoires in COVID-19. Original data processing: How many nucleated cells were present was estimated from reference gene primer amplification. The table came from immunoSEQ multiplex PCR; TCRdb's copy has only in-frame clones and leaves some out. The V and J calls and clone size were taken over from that table, and D and trimming were inferred from the DNA. The sample consists of about 60,000 clones, approximately 91% of them appearing once. The clonotype comes from a man aged 45 to 65 with active COVID-19. Sequences were obtained from peripheral blood.

The CDR3: CASRSVTTNEKLFF. The CDR3 nucleotides are TGTGCCAGCAGATCCGTAACAACTAATGAAAAACTGTTTTTT. This sequence joins TRBV6-5 and TRBJ1-4; D is ambiguous. The germline V gene encodes CDR1 MNHEY and CDR2 SVGAGI. V gave up 6 bases and J gave up 0 bases, with 8 bases separating them. This CDR3 spans 14 amino acids.